This T cell receptor (beta chain) is drawn from a study of blood T cell repertoires in COVID-19. Study summary: Acute and convalescent COVID-19 samples came from the United States, Italy and Spain.

Germline-derived CDR1 and CDR2 are SGHVS and FNYEAQ. Trimming at V came to 2 bases and at J to 5 bases, leaving 16 bases not matched to a gene. This CDR3 has 18 residues. Those who participated ranged in age from roughly 18 to 90 years and resided in under 25 US areas. Recovered status applied to Cohort 3 donors who had two consecutive negative PCRs. It also applied to those with clearance or with symptom resolution. In the original workflow: Researchers report that nucleated cell counts were estimated from reference gene primer amplification. Only in-frame clones appear in the TCRdb table, and some are missing; sequencing was by immunoSEQ multiplex PCR. That table gives V, J and clone size, and the DNA gave D and trimming. The data show approximately 300,000 clones, with about 92% seen just once and roughly 20% held by the top ten.

Specimen: PBMCs or T cells enriched from blood (not recorded which). The receptor was isolated from a woman between 25 and 40 years old who had recovered from COVID-19. The chain carries TRBV7-6 and TRBJ2-5; 8 bases match TRBD2. The CDR3 DNA reads as TGTGCCAGCAGCTTAAGGAGTTCGGCGGGGGGCTTTCGGGAGACCCAGTACTTC. As protein: CASSLRSSAGGFRETQYF.